The rows below give T cell receptor beta chains drawn from one sample of a study of glioma-infiltrating T cells. MiXCR was run by TCRdb on the multiplex PCR reads, yielding one entry per CDR3 protein. Found here are 150,000 to 200,000 distinct CDR3 sequences, more than 35% of them singletons; the top ten hold over 4%. The sequencing input was glioma tissue, nonneoplastic brain tissue, or PBMCs (not recorded which). These receptors all stem from a human donor with low-grade glioma or glioblastoma, undergoing nonglioma brain surgery, or in good health (not recorded which). Each CDR3 is given with its conserved first and last residue. The D gene is left open where the match is weak. Some rows mark clone size as missing; the rest say once, few, many or name a class of expanded clone.

j_gene: TRBJ2-1
v_gene: TRBV5-1
d_gene: TRBD2
abundance: few
CDR3aa: CASSRSSGSTEQFF
CDR3nt: TGCGCCAGCAGCCGGTCTAGCGGGAGTACTGAGCAGTTCTTC

j_gene: TRBJ1-5
v_gene: TRBV6-5
d_gene: -
abundance: -
CDR3aa: CASGFGGLSSNQPQHF
CDR3nt: TGTGCCAGCGGTTTCGGGGGCCTTAGTAGCAATCAGCCCCAGCATTTT

j_gene: TRBJ2-5
v_gene: TRBV28
d_gene: -
abundance: many
CDR3aa: CASSPAQTRKETQYF
CDR3nt: TGTGCCAGCAGTCCCGCCCAGACTAGGAAAGAGACCCAGTACTTC

j_gene: TRBJ2-1
v_gene: TRBV7-8
d_gene: TRBD2
abundance: -
CDR3aa: CASRRLADSYNEQFF
CDR3nt: TGTGCCAGCAGACGTCTAGCGGATAGCTACAATGAGCAGTTCTTC

j_gene: TRBJ2-5
v_gene: TRBV28
d_gene: -
abundance: many
CDR3aa: CASSFTSKGQETQYF
CDR3nt: TGTGCCAGCAGTTTTACTAGCAAAGGCCAAGAGACCCAGTACTTC

j_gene: TRBJ2-7
v_gene: TRBV6-1
d_gene: -
abundance: many
CDR3aa: CASSPASSGEQYF
CDR3nt: TGTGCCAGCAGTCCCGCCTCCTCGGGCGAGCAGTACTTC

j_gene: TRBJ2-1
v_gene: TRBV25-1
d_gene: -
abundance: -
CDR3aa: CASSAPGLDEQFF
CDR3nt: TGTGCCAGCAGTGCGCCAGGGTTAGATGAGCAGTTCTTC

j_gene: TRBJ2-7
v_gene: TRBV6-1
d_gene: -
abundance: many
CDR3aa: CASSPGPTYEQYF
CDR3nt: TGTGCCAGCAGTCCGGGACCGACCTACGAGCAGTACTTC

j_gene: TRBJ2-4
v_gene: TRBV18
d_gene: TRBD2
abundance: -
CDR3aa: CASSPPTSGIAKNIQYF
CDR3nt: TGTGCCAGCTCACCACCCACTAGCGGGATAGCCAAAAACATTCAGTACTTC

j_gene: TRBJ2-1
v_gene: TRBV5-1
d_gene: TRBD2
abundance: few
CDR3aa: CASSRSGRDEQFF
CDR3nt: TGCGCCAGCAGCCGGTCGGGGAGGGATGAGCAGTTCTTC